The T cell receptor (beta chain) described here comes from a study of T cells in Graves' hyperthyroidism and ophthalmopathy. Looked up from germline, CDR1 is SGDLS and CDR2 is YYNGEE. The CDR3 loop spans 14 amino acids. The V gene lost 3 bases and the J gene lost 8 bases, with 14 bases spanning the gap. This clonotype was detected many times. Its antigen is not known. The study excluded patients with uncontrolled infection, other autoimmune disease, pregnancy or lactation. Study outcomes and limitations: A model using 13 V-J features told ophthalmopathy apart from stable hyperthyroidism. Expanded thyroid clonotypes (above 0.001) were mostly also found in blood. Ophthalmopathy, which appeared later, was predicted by the model a median 6.5 months before onset.

The source material, RNA transcripts, was used to amplify TCR beta CDR3 regions. HTBI primers were the set used in a first-round RT-PCR of the TCR CDR3. From the multiplex PCR reads, TCRdb called clonotypes with MiXCR, one entry per CDR3 protein. Seen here are 450,000 to 700,000 distinct CDR3 sequences, about 45% observed once, and the top ten hold over 15%. The source material was peripheral blood or thyroid tissue (not recorded which). This sequence was found in an adult woman with Graves' disease, either hyperthyroidism or ophthalmopathy (not recorded which). This chain connects TRBV9 to TRBJ1-4; D not certain. CDR3 DNA sequence: TGTGCCAGCAGCGCCTCCGGGCCTACGGAAAAACTGTTTTTT. Residues: CASSASGPTEKLFF.